These 30 T cell receptor beta chains share one sample of origin, sequenced in a study of graft-versus-host responses after intestinal transplantation. Their recognized antigens are unknown. The data were produced by immunoSEQ multiplex PCR, yet TCRdb's version contains in-frame clones alone and is incomplete. The sample lists around 97,000 clones, roughly 93% occurring once. Sequences were derived from unstimulated CD8+ T cells sorted from spleen or lymph node cells, sampled before intestinal transplant. The receptor set was obtained from a human donor who received an intestinal transplant.

This clone came up once. The chain uses TRBV5-3 and TRBJ2-5; D is possibly TRBD2 (7 bases). TRBV5-3 is an ORF for which the function is uncertain. There are 16 residues in the CDR3. The V end lost 0 bases, the J end lost 3 bases, and 15 bases lay between the germline ends. As DNA, the CDR3 is TGTGCCAGAAGCTTGGAGGGGGGAGGGGGAAAAGAGACCCAGTACTTC. Translating it yields CARSLEGGGGKETQYF.

This chain uses TRBV9 with TRBJ2-7, with 10 bases aligning to TRBD1. CDR1 and CDR2 (germline): SGDLS, YYNGEE. The trim removed 4 bases at V and 4 bases at J, leaving 8 bases unmatched. The CDR3 runs 15 residues. The CDR3 DNA reads TGTGCCAGCAGCCCAGGGGACAGGGGCCTTTACGAGCAGTACTTC. This gives the protein CASSPGDRGLYEQYF.

The chain couples TRBV25-1 to TRBJ2-3; possible D gene TRBD2, 7 bases. This CDR3 is 17 amino acids long. Germline V gene data show CDR1 as MGHDK and CDR2 as SYGVNS. Trimming shortened V by 0 bases and J by 2 bases, and 15 bases separated the two germline ends. The CDR3 protein is CASSEYVGGPNTDTQYF. CDR3 sequence (DNA): TGTGCCAGCAGTGAATATGTGGGGGGGCCAAACACAGATACGCAGTATTTT.

The rearrangement links TRBV12-5 to TRBJ2-7; 8 bases match TRBD2. J gave up 0 bases and V 3 bases, and 7 bases lay outside the gene matches. Germline-derived CDR1 and CDR2 are LGHNT and FRNRAP. The CDR3 length is 16 residues. The CDR3 loop reads CASGFFIAGSSYEQYF. The CDR3 coding sequence is TGTGCTAGTGGTTTCTTTATAGCGGGGAGCTCCTACGAGCAGTACTTC.

This rearrangement joins TRBV28 to TRBJ1-5; TRBD1 agrees at 8 bases. Germline V gene data show CDR1 as MDHEN and CDR2 as SYDVKM. CDR3 length equals 14 residues. V dropped 7 bases and J dropped 6; count of bases not matched to a gene: 8. The CDR3 bases are TGTGCCAGCAATTCTTGGACAGGGAGTCAGCCCCAGCATTTT. Translation: CASNSWTGSQPQHF.

The chain is built from TRBV7-9 and TRBJ2-1; D is possibly TRBD2 (6 bases). Trimming stripped 5 bases from V and 10 bases from J, with 27 bases between. Germline CDR1 reads SEHNR; CDR2 reads FQNEAQ (reference sequence). The CDR3 contains 17 residues. The CDR3 sequence is CASSPKTARRGLGEQFF. CDR3 coding DNA: TGTGCCAGCAGCCCGAAGACGGCTCGGCGGGGCTTGGGGGAGCAGTTCTTC.

The sample holds a few counts of this clone. The V gene is TRBV6-6, the J gene TRBJ1-3, with unresolved D. V was shortened by 2 bases and J by 4 bases, with 12 bases between the two germline ends. The CDR3 totals 15 residues. The germline CDR1 and CDR2 sequences are MNHNY and SVGAGI (reference sequence). In DNA form, the CDR3 reads TGTGCCAGCAGTTACGGAGGGTATATCGGAAACACCATATATTTT. Translation gives CASSYGGYIGNTIYF.

The J gene is TRBJ1-2, the V gene TRBV9, with D possibly matching TRBD1 (5 bases). CDR1 SGDLS and CDR2 YYNGEE come from the germline V gene. V was cut by 7 bases and J by 6 bases, with 19 bases left in between. The CDR3 contains 14 residues. The CDR3 loop reads CASDGGDRTNGYTF. The CDR3 nucleotides are TGTGCCAGCGATGGGGGGGACCGCACTAATGGCTACACCTTC.

The rearrangement joins TRBV2 to TRBJ2-1; D is undetermined. The germline V gene encodes CDR1 SNHLY and CDR2 FYNNEI. V was pared by 7 bases and J by 0 bases, with 7 bases between. The CDR3 runs 13 residues. DNA for the CDR3: TGTGCCAGCACAGCCAGCTCCTACAATGAGCAGTTCTTC. Its translation is CASTASSYNEQFF. The full variable domain, in which reference TRBV2 and TRBJ2-1 provide the parts outside the CDR3, is EPEVTQTPSHQVTQMGQEVILRCVPISNHLYFYWYRQILGQKVEFLVSFYNNEISEKSEIFDDQFSVERPDGSNFTLKIRSTKLEDSAMYFCASTASSYNEQFFGPGTRLTVL.

In its sample, this clone was seen a few times. The CDR3 region is CASSIGAGLNNEQFF. The CDR3 nucleotides read TGCGCCAGCAGCATCGGAGCGGGGTTAAACAATGAGCAGTTCTTC. The rearrangement joins TRBV4-1 to TRBJ2-1; 7 bases align to TRBD2. J gave up 5 bases and V 5 bases, and 9 bases lay outside the gene matches. Per the germline V gene, CDR1 is MGHRA and CDR2 is YSYEKL. The CDR3 totals 15 residues.

V is TRBV7-8 and J is TRBJ2-5; 9 bases agree with TRBD2. Germline V gene sequence: CDR1 SGHVS, CDR2 FQNEAQ. V lost 1 base to trimming and J lost 4 bases; unmatched junction nucleotides: 4. The length of the CDR3 is 15 residues. Written as DNA, the CDR3 is TGTGCCAGCAGCTTAGTAGCAGCGGGGGGAGAGACCCAGTACTTC. This translates into CASSLVAAGGETQYF.

The chain has TRBV6-5 and TRBJ2-5, with D possibly TRBD1 on 5 matching bases. This CDR3 comprises 13 residues. V lost 6 bases to trimming and J lost 4 bases, with 12 bases between them. Germline V gene data show CDR1 as MNHEY and CDR2 as SVGAGI. CDR3 nucleotides: TGTGCCAGCAGACTAACAGGCGGAGAGACCCAGTACTTC. Translating gives CASRLTGGETQYF.

This chain links TRBV19 with TRBJ2-2; D is uncertain. V lost 5 bases, J lost 6 bases, and 4 bases lay in between. The CDR3 covers 11 residues. Germline assignment: CDR1 LNHDA and CDR2 SQIVND (reference sequence). CDR3 DNA: TGTGCCAGTAGTTCACCCGGGGAGCTGTTTTTT. Amino acid sequence: CASSSPGELFF.

The genes are TRBV7-9 and TRBJ2-5; D is unresolved. Germline V CDR1 and CDR2: SEHNR, FQNEAQ (reference sequence). Between the trimmed V and J ends, which lost 5 bases and 0 bases, there was a span of 10 bases. The CDR3 length is 14 residues. Here the CDR3 DNA reads TGTGCCAGCAGCAAGCGAGAGGACCAAGAGACCCAGTACTTC. Translating gives CASSKREDQETQYF.

V and J are TRBV29-1 and TRBJ1-1; D gene ambiguous. The CDR3 is 14 amino acids. From germline, CDR1 is SQVTM and CDR2 ANQGSEA. Trimming stripped 2 bases from V and 6 bases from J, with 16 bases between. Here the CDR3 DNA reads TGCAGCGTTGAAACCTCCGGCGGTGGGGCTGAAGCTTTCTTT. It yields the protein CSVETSGGGAEAFF. The full variable domain, in which reference TRBV29-1 and TRBJ1-1 provide the parts outside the CDR3, is SAVISQKPSRDICQRGTSLTIQCQVDSQVTMMFWYRQQPGQSLTLIATANQGSEATYESGFVIDKFPISRPNLTFSTLTVSNMSPEDSSIYLCSVETSGGGAEAFFGQGTRLTVV.

This chain uses TRBV7-7 with TRBJ2-5; 7 bases fit TRBD1. Losses at the gene ends were 4 bases for V and 1 base for J; bases not matched to a gene: 3. CDR1 is SSHAT and CDR2 is FNYEAQ in the germline V gene (reference sequence). The CDR3 extends over 14 amino acids. The CDR3 loop reads CASSSTGSQETQYF. The CDR3 DNA follows: TGTGCCAGCAGCTCGACAGGGAGCCAAGAGACCCAGTACTTC.

This chain connects TRBV13 to TRBJ2-5; D call uncertain. Trimming cost V 1 base and J 3 bases, with 6 bases left between them. This CDR3 has 13 residues. CDR1 is PRHDT, CDR2 FYEKMQ, per germline (reference sequence). CDR3 sequence: CASSLATKETQYF. The CDR3, as DNA: TGTGCCAGCAGCTTAGCAACGAAAGAGACCCAGTACTTC.

The rearrangement links TRBV7-9 to TRBJ2-7, with D uncertain. V lost 4 bases to trimming and J lost 0 bases, with 7 bases between them. In germline, CDR1 is SEHNR, CDR2 FQNEAQ (reference sequence). The CDR3 extends over 13 amino acids. The CDR3 region is CASSSPGSYEQYF. In DNA form, the CDR3 reads TGTGCCAGCAGCTCTCCGGGCTCCTACGAGCAGTACTTC.

The genes are TRBV5-1 and TRBJ1-4, with TRBD1 matching over 7 bases. Germline CDR1 and CDR2: SGHRS and YFSETQ. Trimming took 7 bases from V and 8 from J; bases not matched to a gene: 8. The CDR3 consists of 13 residues. The CDR3 DNA follows: TGCGCCAGCGGACAGGTCGGGGAGGAAAAACTGTTTTTT. It codes for CASGQVGEEKLFF.

V and J are TRBV6-7 and TRBJ1-2; D unclear. TRBV6-7 belongs to the ORF category, with a function that is uncertain. The V end lost 2 bases, the J end lost 8 bases, and 9 bases lay between the germline ends. This CDR3 is built from 12 residues. The CDR3 protein is CASSYPSGGYTF. The DNA for the CDR3 is TGTGCCAGCAGTTACCCCTCGGGCGGCTACACCTTC.

The chain recombines TRBV29-1 with TRBJ1-1; TRBD1 might be the D (5 bases). The CDR3 contains 15 residues. Per the germline V gene, CDR1 is SQVTM and CDR2 is ANQGSEA. V lost 7 bases to trimming and J lost 1 base, with 19 bases between them. The CDR3 DNA is TGCAGCGCTCTACAGGCGGCCCATGGGAACACTGAAGCTTTCTTT. Its protein product is CSALQAAHGNTEAFF.

This chain joins TRBV2 and TRBJ2-7; 9 bases fit TRBD1. J gave up 6 bases and V 4 bases, and 7 bases lay outside the gene matches. CDR3 length: 14 residues. Germline-derived CDR1 and CDR2 are SNHLY and FYNNEI. CDR3 DNA: TGTGCCAGCAGTGCCGGGACAGGGCGTGGCGAGCAGTACTTC. This sequence encodes CASSAGTGRGEQYF.

V gene TRBV29-1 combines with J gene TRBJ2-7; the match to TRBD1 covers 7 bases. This CDR3 has 12 amino acids. Losses at the gene ends were 6 bases for V and 0 bases for J; bases not matched to a gene: 2. Per germline, CDR1 SQVTM and CDR2 ANQGSEA. The CDR3 bases are TGCAGCGTGGGGACAGTCTCCTACGAGCAGTACTTC. Its protein product is CSVGTVSYEQYF.

The chain joins TRBV6-5 to TRBJ1-2, with a possible D match to TRBD1 (6 bases). The CDR3 spans 14 residues. With 6 bases removed from V and 7 bases from J, the gap between germline ends came to 18 bases. Germline V gene sequence: CDR1 MNHEY, CDR2 SVGAGI. CDR3 coding DNA: TGTGCCAGCAGCATATCTCCGGGACAAGTTGGCTACACCTTC. Its translation: CASSISPGQVGYTF.

CDR3 protein: CASSSGVSNTEAFF. The CDR3 coding sequence is TGTGCCAGCAGTTCCGGGGTGTCGAACACTGAAGCTTTCTTT. V and J are TRBV6-5 and TRBJ1-1, with D unclear. V lost 4 bases and J 1 base, leaving 10 bases between the germline ends. The germline gives CDR1 MNHEY, CDR2 SVGAGI. The CDR3 contains 14 residues.

The V call is TRBV27, the J call TRBJ1-1; D gene ambiguous. The CDR3 contains 14 residues. Germline CDR1 is MNHEY and CDR2 is SMNVEV (reference sequence). The germline V and J ends were trimmed by 5 bases and 9 bases, with 19 bases remaining between them. CDR3 amino acids: CASSVQVGLGKAFF. The CDR3 bases are TGTGCCAGCAGTGTGCAGGTTGGTTTAGGAAAAGCTTTCTTT.

CDR3 sequence reads: CAWSVGAGTEKLFF. CDR3 nucleotide sequence: TGTGCCTGGAGTGTAGGGGCAGGAACCGAAAAACTGTTTTTT. The chain joins TRBV30 to TRBJ1-4, with D possibly matching TRBD1 (5 bases). Trimming removed 0 bases from V and 8 bases from J, with 13 bases in between. Germline lookup yields CDR1 GTSNPN and CDR2 SVGIG (reference sequence). The CDR3 extends over 14 amino acids.

The genes are TRBV19 and TRBJ2-7; the D call may be TRBD1 or TRBD2 (5 bases each). V was trimmed by 1 base and J by 4 bases, leaving 14 bases between them. The CDR3 has 15 amino acids. Germline V gene sequence: CDR1 LNHDA, CDR2 SQIVND (reference sequence). CDR3 loop: CASSIVGGLVYEQYF. The DNA for the CDR3 is TGTGCCAGTAGTATAGTTGGGGGATTGGTATACGAGCAGTACTTC.

This clone was detected once. The chain recombines TRBV5-6 with TRBJ1-1; 8 bases fit TRBD1. Germline trimming cut 4 bases from V and 3 bases from J; bases unmatched to any gene: 17. This CDR3 contains 18 residues. The V gene's germline CDR1 is SGHDT and CDR2 YYEEEE. In nucleotides, the CDR3 is TGTGCCAGCAGCGGGGGGGGAGTCCAGGGGGCCGTGGACACTGAAGCTTTCTTT. This codes for CASSGGGVQGAVDTEAFF.

The chain joins TRBV4-1 to TRBJ1-2, with a tentative D call TRBD1 (5 bases). Between the trimmed V and J ends, which lost 4 bases and 6 bases, there was a span of 15 bases. This CDR3 spans 14 amino acids. The germline gives CDR1 MGHRA, CDR2 YSYEKL. DNA of the CDR3: TGCGCCAGCAGCCCCCCGCTAGGGGAGGATGGCTACACCTTC. Translated: CASSPPLGEDGYTF.